Below, 2 T cell receptor beta chains from the same sample are listed, as sequenced in a study of cytomegalovirus exposure and HLA in healthy donors. 13 Jbeta primers and 60 Vbeta primers were used for the PCR. Profiled with immunoSEQ multiplex PCR; TCRdb holds only in-frame clones, not every one. Listed are about 58,000 clones; roughly 4% falls within the top ten. The material sequenced was PBMCs. The receptors come from a male donor in good health and CMV-seronegative.

The chain links TRBV30 to TRBJ2-1; 8 bases agree with TRBD1. Germline assignment: CDR1 GTSNPN and CDR2 SVGIG (reference sequence). V was clipped by 8 bases and J by 3 bases; unmatched bases: 12. CDR3 length equals 15 residues. The CDR3 nucleotides are TGTGCCGGGCGTTCCGACAGGGGCAGCTACAATGAGCAGTTCTTC. It codes for CAGRSDRGSYNEQFF.

J is TRBJ2-7 and V is TRBV5-4; 7 nucleotides agree with TRBD2. Unmatched junction bases numbered 8, after V lost 2 bases and J lost 3 bases. The CDR3 has 15 residues. The germline V gene has CDR1 SGHNT and CDR2 YYREEE (reference sequence). CDR3 nucleotide sequence: TGTGCCAGCAGCTTAGGTGGGACTACCTTCTACGAGCAGTACTTC. Translating it yields CASSLGGTTFYEQYF.